This entry lists 24 T cell receptor beta chains sequenced from one sample in a study of blood T cell repertoires in COVID-19. This table comes from immunoSEQ multiplex PCR, and its TCRdb copy is limited to in-frame clones, with some not included. Of approximately 25,000 clones in the sample, about 72% were seen once. The sequencing sample was made of peripheral blood. The receptors were sampled from a woman aged 80 or over with acute or convalescent COVID-19.

In its sample, this clone was seen once. The rearrangement links TRBV6-2 or TRBV6-3 to TRBJ1-3, with TRBD1 matching over 9 bases. The CDR3 totals 15 residues. The germline gives CDR1 MNHEY, CDR2 SVGEGT. The V segment lost 5 bases and the J segment 2 bases; nucleotides outside the gene matches: 4. DNA for the CDR3: TGTGCCAGCAGTGTACAGGGGGCGCCTGGAAACACCATATATTTT. Amino acids: CASSVQGAPGNTIYF.

The chain employs TRBV7-3 and TRBJ2-1; maybe TRBD2 (6 bases). CDR3 length: 14 residues. Trimming removed 4 bases from V and 4 bases from J, with 11 bases in between. CDR1 and CDR2 (germline): SGHTA, FQGTGA. The CDR3 region is CASSSGVGYNEQFF. CDR3 nucleotide sequence: TGTGCCAGCAGCTCGGGGGTCGGATACAATGAGCAGTTCTTC.

This clone appeared a single time. The V gene is TRBV9, the J gene TRBJ2-2; 11 bases fit TRBD2. The CDR3 is 16 residues long. The germline V gene encodes CDR1 SGDLS and CDR2 YYNGEE. The V gene end was trimmed by 4 bases and the J gene end by 4 bases; junction bases not matched to a gene: 6. CDR3 residues: CASSQGLAGGTGELFF. The CDR3 nucleotides are TGTGCCAGCAGCCAGGGGCTAGCGGGAGGCACCGGGGAGCTGTTTTTT.

The rearrangement uses TRBV5-1 and TRBJ2-7; D remains ambiguous. V was clipped by 3 bases and J by 0 bases, with 4 bases between them. The CDR3 has 12 amino acids. CDR1 and CDR2 from the germline V gene are SGHRS and YFSETQ. DNA of the CDR3: TGCGCCAGCAGCTCCTCCTCCTACGAGCAGTACTTC. This gives the protein CASSSSSYEQYF.

The rearrangement joins TRBV2 to TRBJ2-7; D gene ambiguous. Looked up from germline, CDR1 is SNHLY and CDR2 is FYNNEI. Trimming pared 6 bases from V and 1 base from J, leaving 7 bases between. The length of the CDR3 is 12 residues. The CDR3 DNA follows: TGTGCCAGCAGGGCGGAATCCTACGAGCAGTACTTC. It encodes CASRAESYEQYF.

V usage is TRBV11-2 and J usage is TRBJ2-5; the D gene is possibly TRBD1 (6 bases). Germline V CDR1 and CDR2: SGHAT, FQNNGV. Deletions cut 1 base from V and 2 bases from J, with 14 bases between. The CDR3 sequence is 16 residues long. CDR3 DNA: TGTGCCAGCAGCTTAGCGGCAGGGGTGGTACAAGAGACCCAGTACTTC. Translation: CASSLAAGVVQETQYF.

This chain joins TRBV15 and TRBJ1-1, with 7 nucleotides matching TRBD1. The CDR3 runs to 14 residues. With 6 bases clipped from V and 4 bases from J, the junction kept 8 bases outside the gene matches. CDR1 LNHNV and CDR2 YYDKDF come from the germline V gene (reference sequence). The CDR3 coding sequence is TGTGCCACCAGTGTAAGGGGGCTGAGCACTGAAGCTTTCTTT. It codes for CATSVRGLSTEAFF.

This clone was detected only a few times. This chain uses TRBV10-3 with TRBJ1-6, with 8 bases that match TRBD1. Per the germline V gene, CDR1 is ENHRY and CDR2 is SYGVKD. The V gene end was trimmed by 6 bases and the J gene end by 3 bases; junction bases not matched to a gene: 7. This CDR3 is 16 amino acids long. CDR3: CAISPHRGDYNSPLHF. The CDR3 coding sequence is TGTGCCATCAGCCCCCACAGGGGGGACTATAATTCACCCCTCCACTTT.

The chain uses TRBV20-1 and TRBJ2-7; 9 bases are shared with TRBD1. V dropped 6 bases and J dropped 13; count of bases not matched to a gene: 10. CDR3 size: 11 residues. Germline V gene data show CDR1 as DFQATT and CDR2 as SNEGSKA (reference sequence). As DNA, the CDR3 is TGCAGTGCCCCCCGGACAGGGGAACCTTACTTC. It is translated as CSAPRTGEPYF.

This clone has a handful of counts. The V and J genes are TRBV28 and TRBJ1-5, with 9 bases lining up with TRBD1. The J segment lost 6 bases and the V segment lost 3 bases, leaving 3 bases of the junction unmatched. Germline-derived CDR1 and CDR2 are MDHEN and SYDVKM. The CDR3 has 14 residues. CDR3 sequence: CASSFGTGFQPQHF. The CDR3 DNA sequence: TGTGCCAGCAGTTTCGGGACAGGGTTTCAGCCCCAGCATTTT. Looking up the rest from reference TRBV28 and TRBJ1-5 gives the full variable domain: DVKVTQSSRYLVKRTGEKVFLECVQDMDHENMFWYRQDPGLGLRLIYFSYDVKMKEKGDIPEGYSVSREKKERFSLILESASTNQTSMYLCASSFGTGFQPQHFGDGTRLSIL.

The chain links TRBV6-1 to TRBJ2-1; D possibly corresponds to TRBD2 (7 bases). The V and J ends lost 1 base and 9 bases respectively, with 13 bases between them. Germline V lookup: CDR1 MNHNS, CDR2 SASEGT. There are 14 residues in the CDR3. The CDR3 protein is CASSEDLRGGEQFF. CDR3 DNA: TGTGCCAGCAGTGAAGACCTTAGGGGGGGTGAGCAGTTCTTC.

The rearrangement joins TRBV2 to TRBJ2-7, with TRBD2 identical over 8 bases. The V gene's germline CDR1 is SNHLY and CDR2 FYNNEI. This CDR3 spans 16 amino acids. V was pared by 3 bases and J by 2 bases, with 9 bases of the junction left unmatched. Here the CDR3 reads CASSDIGTSGTYEQYF. CDR3 nucleotides: TGTGCCAGCAGTGATATCGGAACTAGCGGAACCTACGAGCAGTACTTC.

To note about this clone: The junction departs from the called germline gene at one end, perhaps through a read error. This rearrangement joins TRBV6-6 to TRBJ1-1; TRBD1 matches at 8 bases. CDR1 and CDR2 from the germline V gene are MNHNY and SVGAGI (reference sequence). The CDR3 loop spans 14 amino acids. The chain's CDR3 is CASSEAGQGALAWF. CDR3 coding DNA: TGTGCCAGCAGCGAGGCGGGGCAGGGGGCCCTTGCTTGGTTT.

The rearrangement joins TRBV19 to TRBJ2-4; 7 bases are a match to TRBD1. Looked up from germline, CDR1 is LNHDA and CDR2 is SQIVND (reference sequence). The CDR3 is 14 residues long. V shed 5 bases and J 8 bases; nucleotides not matched to a gene: 9. The CDR3 DNA is TGTGCCAGTAGTGATACCGGGACAGCGGACATTCAGTACTTC. As protein: CASSDTGTADIQYF.

The V and J genes are TRBV9 and TRBJ1-6; D not certain. This CDR3 comprises 16 residues. Germline V gene lookup returns CDR1 SGDLS and CDR2 YYNGEE. V lost 5 bases, J lost 7 bases, and 19 bases lay in between. As DNA, the CDR3 is TGTGCCAGCAGTGATTCACCGGGAACCACCAATTCACCCCTCCACTTT. It encodes CASSDSPGTTNSPLHF.

This clone was counted between two and nine times. The V and J genes are TRBV6-2 or TRBV6-3 and TRBJ1-2, with D unclear. CDR3 length equals 12 residues. Trimming removed 4 bases at V and 4 bases at J, with 7 bases between. The germline gives CDR1 MNHEY, CDR2 SVGEGT. CDR3 DNA: TGTGCCAGCAGTTTTCCGAGCTATGGCTACACCTTC. Protein: CASSFPSYGYTF.

The chain joins TRBV7-2 to TRBJ1-2; the D gene is possibly TRBD1 (5 bases). Trimming took off 4 bases at V and 5 bases at J, with 20 bases between the two ends. This CDR3 is 16 amino acids long. CDR1 and CDR2 (germline): SGHTA, FQGNSA. CDR3 protein: CASSSHRGSEGYGYTF. In DNA form, the CDR3 reads TGTGCCAGCAGCTCCCATCGGGGGAGTGAAGGGTATGGCTACACCTTC.

V gene TRBV12-2 combines with J gene TRBJ2-7; the table assigns TRBD1, which was not confirmed against the DNA. TRBV12-2 is tagged as a pseudogene. The CDR3 sequence is 14 residues long. As DNA, the CDR3 is TGTGCAAGTCGCTTAGCGCACAGGGCCTACGAGCAGTACTTC. It yields the protein CASRLAHRAYEQYF.

This chain links TRBV28 with TRBJ2-5, with D possibly matching TRBD2 (7 bases). Deletions cut 3 bases from V and 5 bases from J, with 10 bases between. The CDR3 is 13 residues long. Germline V gene data show CDR1 as MDHEN and CDR2 as SYDVKM. DNA for the CDR3: TGTGCCAGCAGTTTGAGGGGGGGGGAGACCCAGTACTTC. This sequence encodes CASSLRGGETQYF. Full variable domain (rest looked up from reference TRBV28 and TRBJ2-5): DVKVTQSSRYLVKRTGEKVFLECVQDMDHENMFWYRQDPGLGLRLIYFSYDVKMKEKGDIPEGYSVSREKKERFSLILESASTNQTSMYLCASSLRGGETQYFGPGTRLLVL.

The rearrangement links TRBV19 to TRBJ1-1; 7 bases align to TRBD1. The trim removed 5 bases at V and 1 base at J, leaving 13 bases unmatched. The CDR3 is 17 amino acids. CDR1 is LNHDA and CDR2 is SQIVND in the germline V gene (reference sequence). CDR3 sequence (DNA): TGTGCCAGTAGTCTAAGAAACAGGGGCCTCGGGAACACTGAAGCTTTCTTT. As protein: CASSLRNRGLGNTEAFF.

The chain carries TRBV29-1 and TRBJ1-1; a possible D gene is TRBD1 (5 bases). The V end lost 5 bases, the J end lost 1 base, and 11 bases lay between the germline ends. Germline V gene data show CDR1 as SQVTM and CDR2 as ANQGSEA. The CDR3 extends over 13 amino acids. CDR3 in amino acids: CSVPGLTNTEAFF. Written as DNA, the CDR3 is TGCAGCGTTCCGGGACTGACGAACACTGAAGCTTTCTTT.

The sample holds a few counts of this clone. The chain employs TRBV25-1 and TRBJ2-1, with a tentative D call TRBD2 (5 bases). This CDR3 region has 16 residues. CDR1 is MGHDK, CDR2 SYGVNS, per germline. The ends were cut back, 3 bases at V and 4 bases at J, with 16 bases in the middle. Here the CDR3 DNA reads TGTGCCAGCAGTGAGGAAGAACTAGGAGATTACAATGAGCAGTTCTTC. Its translation: CASSEEELGDYNEQFF.

This rearrangement joins TRBV6-9 to TRBJ1-5; 8 bases are a match to TRBD1. The germline V gene encodes CDR1 MNHGY and CDR2 SVAAGI. This CDR3 comprises 17 residues. The V segment lost 4 bases and the J segment 2 bases; nucleotides outside the gene matches: 10. The CDR3 region is CASSFPPEGQGNQPQHF. CDR3 DNA: TGTGCCAGCAGTTTCCCGCCTGAGGGACAGGGCAATCAGCCCCAGCATTTT.

The genes are TRBV5-1 and TRBJ1-4; D unresolved. Germline loops: CDR1 SGHRS, CDR2 YFSETQ. V lost 0 bases, J lost 0 bases, and 9 bases lay in between. This CDR3 has 16 residues. This CDR3 is CASSLDRQATNEKLFF. The CDR3 DNA reads TGCGCCAGCAGCTTGGATCGTCAGGCAACTAATGAAAAACTGTTTTTT.